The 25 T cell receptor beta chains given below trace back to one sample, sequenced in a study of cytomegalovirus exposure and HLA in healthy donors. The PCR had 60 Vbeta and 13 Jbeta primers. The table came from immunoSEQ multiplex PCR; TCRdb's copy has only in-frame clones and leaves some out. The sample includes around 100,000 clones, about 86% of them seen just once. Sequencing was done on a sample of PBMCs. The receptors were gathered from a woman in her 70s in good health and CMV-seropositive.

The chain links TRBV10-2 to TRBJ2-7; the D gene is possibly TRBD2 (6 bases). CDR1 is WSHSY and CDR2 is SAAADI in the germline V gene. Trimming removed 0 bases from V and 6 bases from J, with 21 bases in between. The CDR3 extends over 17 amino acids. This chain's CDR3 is CASSESNMGLAEGEQYF. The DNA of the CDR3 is TGCGCCAGCAGTGAGTCGAATATGGGACTGGCTGAGGGCGAGCAGTACTTC.

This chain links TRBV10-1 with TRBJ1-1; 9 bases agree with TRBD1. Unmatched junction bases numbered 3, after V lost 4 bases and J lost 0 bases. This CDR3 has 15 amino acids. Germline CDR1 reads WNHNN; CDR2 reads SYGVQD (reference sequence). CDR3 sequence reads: CASSATGGVNTEAFF. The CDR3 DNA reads TGCGCCAGCAGTGCGACAGGGGGGGTGAACACTGAAGCTTTCTTT.

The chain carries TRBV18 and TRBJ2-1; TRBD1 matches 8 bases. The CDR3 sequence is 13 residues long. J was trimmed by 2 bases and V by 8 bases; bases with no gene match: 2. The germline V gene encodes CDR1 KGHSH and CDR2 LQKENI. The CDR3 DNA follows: TGTGCCAGCCAACAGGGGGCCTACAATGAGCAGTTCTTC. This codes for CASQQGAYNEQFF. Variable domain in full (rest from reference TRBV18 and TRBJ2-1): NAGVMQNPRHLVRRRGQEARLRCSPMKGHSHVYWYRQLPEEGLKFMVYLQKENIIDESGMPKERFSAEFPKEGPSILRIQQVVRGDSAAYFCASQQGAYNEQFFGPGTRLTVL.

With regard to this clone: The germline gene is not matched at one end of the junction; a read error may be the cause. As DNA, the CDR3 is TGTGCTAGCAGTCTAGCGGGACCGGCCGGGGAGCTGTTTTTT. Its protein is CASSLAGPAGELFF. The chain is built from TRBV7-7 and TRBJ2-2; 9 nucleotides align to TRBD2. The germline V gene has CDR1 SSHAT and CDR2 FNYEAQ (reference sequence). This CDR3 spans 14 amino acids. Complete variable domain (other parts from reference TRBV7-7 and TRBJ2-2): GAGVSQSPRYKVTKRGQDVTLRCDPISSHATLYWYQQALGQGPEFLTYFNYEAQPDKSGLPSDRFSAERPEGSISTLTIQRTEQRDSAMYRCASSLAGPAGELFFGEGSRLTVL.

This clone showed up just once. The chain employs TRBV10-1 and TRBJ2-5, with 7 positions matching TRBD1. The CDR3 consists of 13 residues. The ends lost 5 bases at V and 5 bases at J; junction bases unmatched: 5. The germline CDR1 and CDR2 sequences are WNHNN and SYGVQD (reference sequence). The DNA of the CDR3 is TGCGCCAGCAGTAGAGACAGGGCGGAGACCCAGTACTTC. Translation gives CASSRDRAETQYF.

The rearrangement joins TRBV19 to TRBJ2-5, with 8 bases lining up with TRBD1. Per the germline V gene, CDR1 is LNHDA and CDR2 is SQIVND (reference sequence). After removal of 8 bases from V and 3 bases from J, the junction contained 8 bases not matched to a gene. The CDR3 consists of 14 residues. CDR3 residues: CASQGAKGKETQYF. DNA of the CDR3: TGTGCCAGTCAGGGGGCGAAAGGAAAAGAGACCCAGTACTTC.

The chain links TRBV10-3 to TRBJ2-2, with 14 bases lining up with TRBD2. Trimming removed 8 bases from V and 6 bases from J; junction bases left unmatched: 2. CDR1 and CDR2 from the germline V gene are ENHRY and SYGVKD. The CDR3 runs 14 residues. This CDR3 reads CAIGTSGSSGELFF. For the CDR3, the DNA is TGTGCCATCGGGACTAGCGGGAGTTCCGGGGAGCTGTTTTTT.

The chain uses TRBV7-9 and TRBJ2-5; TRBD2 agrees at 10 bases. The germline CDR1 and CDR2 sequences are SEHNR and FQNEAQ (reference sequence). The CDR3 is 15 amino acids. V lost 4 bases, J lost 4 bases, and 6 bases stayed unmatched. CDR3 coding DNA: TGTGCCAGCAGCTCACGGCTAGCGGGAGTAGAGACCCAGTACTTC. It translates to CASSSRLAGVETQYF.

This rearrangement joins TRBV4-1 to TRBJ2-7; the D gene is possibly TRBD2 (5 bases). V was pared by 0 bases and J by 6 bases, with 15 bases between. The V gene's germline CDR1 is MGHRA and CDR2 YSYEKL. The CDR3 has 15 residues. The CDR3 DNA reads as TGCGCCAGCAGCCAAGAGGACCGGGATACGGGCGAGCAGTACTTC. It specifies CASSQEDRDTGEQYF.

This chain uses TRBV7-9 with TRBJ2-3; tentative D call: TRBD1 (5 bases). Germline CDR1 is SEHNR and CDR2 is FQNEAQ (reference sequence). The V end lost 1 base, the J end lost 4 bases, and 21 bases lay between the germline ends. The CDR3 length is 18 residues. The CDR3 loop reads CASSLDLGRGVGADTQYF. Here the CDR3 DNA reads TGTGCCAGCAGCTTAGACCTGGGTAGAGGAGTAGGGGCAGATACGCAGTATTTT.

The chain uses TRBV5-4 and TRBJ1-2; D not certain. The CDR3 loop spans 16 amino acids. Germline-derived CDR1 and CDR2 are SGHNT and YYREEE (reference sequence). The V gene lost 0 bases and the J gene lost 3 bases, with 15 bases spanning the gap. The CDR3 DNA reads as TGTGCCAGCAGCTTGGGCGTTTCGGGGTCGGACTATGGCTACACCTTC. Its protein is CASSLGVSGSDYGYTF.

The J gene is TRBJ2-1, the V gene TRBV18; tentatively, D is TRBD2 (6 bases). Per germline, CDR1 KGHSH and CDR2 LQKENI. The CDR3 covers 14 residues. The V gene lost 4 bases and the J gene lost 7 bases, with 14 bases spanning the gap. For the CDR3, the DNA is TGTGCCAGCTCACTCAACGGGGGTGTAAATGAGCAGTTCTTC. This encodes CASSLNGGVNEQFF.

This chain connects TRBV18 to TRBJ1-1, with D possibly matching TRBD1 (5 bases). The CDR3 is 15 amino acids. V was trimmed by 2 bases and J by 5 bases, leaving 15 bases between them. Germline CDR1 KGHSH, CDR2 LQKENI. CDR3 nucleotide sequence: TGTGCCAGCTCACCAGTGGGCCTAGGGGTGACTGAAGCTTTCTTT. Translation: CASSPVGLGVTEAFF.

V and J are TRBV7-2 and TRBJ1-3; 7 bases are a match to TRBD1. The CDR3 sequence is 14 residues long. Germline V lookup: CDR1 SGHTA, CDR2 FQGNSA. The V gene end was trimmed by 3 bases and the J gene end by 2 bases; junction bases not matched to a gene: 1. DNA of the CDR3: TGTGCCAGCAGCTTTACAGGGGCTGGAAACACCATATATTTT. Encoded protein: CASSFTGAGNTIYF.

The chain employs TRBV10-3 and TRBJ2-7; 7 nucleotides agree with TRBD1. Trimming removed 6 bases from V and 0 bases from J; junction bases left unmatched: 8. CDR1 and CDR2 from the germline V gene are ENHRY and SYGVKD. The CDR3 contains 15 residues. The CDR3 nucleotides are TGTGCCATCAGGGACTCCCGGGACAGCTCCTACGAGCAGTACTTC. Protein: CAIRDSRDSSYEQYF.

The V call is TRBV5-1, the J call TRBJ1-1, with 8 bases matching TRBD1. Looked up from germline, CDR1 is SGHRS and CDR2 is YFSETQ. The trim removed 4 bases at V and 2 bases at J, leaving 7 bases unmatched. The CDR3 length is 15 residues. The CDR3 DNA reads TGCGCCAGCAGCAAAGGGACAGGTTTAAACACTGAAGCTTTCTTT. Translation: CASSKGTGLNTEAFF.

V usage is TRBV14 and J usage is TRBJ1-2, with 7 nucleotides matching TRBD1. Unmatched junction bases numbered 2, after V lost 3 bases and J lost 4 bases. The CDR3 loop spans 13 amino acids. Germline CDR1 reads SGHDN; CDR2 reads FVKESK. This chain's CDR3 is CASSHWDSYGYTF. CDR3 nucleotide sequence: TGTGCCAGCAGCCACTGGGACAGCTATGGCTACACCTTC.

The chain's CDR3 is CASGQIYGYTF. The CDR3 DNA follows: TGTGCCAGCGGGCAAATCTATGGCTACACCTTC. The rearrangement uses TRBV28 and TRBJ1-2; D ambiguous. This CDR3 is 11 amino acids long. Trimming cost V 8 bases and J 4 bases, with 8 bases left between them. CDR1 MDHEN and CDR2 SYDVKM come from the germline V gene.

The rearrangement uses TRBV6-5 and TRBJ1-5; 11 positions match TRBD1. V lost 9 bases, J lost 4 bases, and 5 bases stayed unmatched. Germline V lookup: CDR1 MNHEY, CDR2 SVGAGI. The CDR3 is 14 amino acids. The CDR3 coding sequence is TGTGCCAGTTCCGGGACAGGGGGTAATCAGCCCCAGCATTTT. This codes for CASSGTGGNQPQHF.

DNA for the CDR3: TGTGCCAGCAGCCCCGACAGGGCCTTCTTTAATTCACCCCTCCACTTT. Encoded protein: CASSPDRAFFNSPLHF. The chain has TRBV7-9 and TRBJ1-6; TRBD1 matches at 7 bases. There are 16 residues in the CDR3. Germline CDR1 and CDR2: SEHNR and FQNEAQ (reference sequence). V lost 5 bases and J lost 6; bases outside the gene matches: 10.

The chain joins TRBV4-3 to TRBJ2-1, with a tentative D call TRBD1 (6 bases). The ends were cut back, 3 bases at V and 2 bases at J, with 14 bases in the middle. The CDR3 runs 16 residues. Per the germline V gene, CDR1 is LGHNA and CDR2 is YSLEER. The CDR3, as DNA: TGCGCCAGCAGCCAGTCATGGGGGCAAACCTACAATGAGCAGTTCTTC. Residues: CASSQSWGQTYNEQFF.

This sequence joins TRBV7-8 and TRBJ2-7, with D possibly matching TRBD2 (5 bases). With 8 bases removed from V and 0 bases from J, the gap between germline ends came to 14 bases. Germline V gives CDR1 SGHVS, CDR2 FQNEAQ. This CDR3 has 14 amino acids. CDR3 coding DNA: TGTGCCAGCCGAAGCGGCAGAAACTCCTACGAGCAGTACTTC. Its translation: CASRSGRNSYEQYF.

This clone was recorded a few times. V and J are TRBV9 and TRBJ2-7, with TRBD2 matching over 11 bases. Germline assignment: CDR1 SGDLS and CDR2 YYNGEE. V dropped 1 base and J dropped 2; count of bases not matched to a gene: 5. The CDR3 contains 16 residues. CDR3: CASSVSGTSGTYEQYF. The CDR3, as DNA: TGTGCCAGCAGCGTATCCGGGACTAGCGGTACCTACGAGCAGTACTTC.

The CDR3, as DNA: TGTGCCAGAAGCTTCCCCCCTAGCGGGAGTTATGAGCAGTTCTTC. Translated: CARSFPPSGSYEQFF. This chain links TRBV5-3 with TRBJ2-1; 10 bases line up with TRBD2. TRBV5-3 is marked as an open reading frame, function uncertain. CDR3 size: 15 residues. Trimming cost V 2 bases and J 8 bases; bases outside gene matches: 7.

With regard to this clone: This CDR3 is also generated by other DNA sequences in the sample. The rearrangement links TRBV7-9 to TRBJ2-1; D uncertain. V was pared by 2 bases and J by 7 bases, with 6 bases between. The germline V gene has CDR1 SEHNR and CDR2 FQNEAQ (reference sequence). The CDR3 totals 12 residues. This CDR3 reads CASSLIRNEQFF. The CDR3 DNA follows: TGTGCCAGCAGCTTAATTAGAAATGAGCAGTTCTTC.